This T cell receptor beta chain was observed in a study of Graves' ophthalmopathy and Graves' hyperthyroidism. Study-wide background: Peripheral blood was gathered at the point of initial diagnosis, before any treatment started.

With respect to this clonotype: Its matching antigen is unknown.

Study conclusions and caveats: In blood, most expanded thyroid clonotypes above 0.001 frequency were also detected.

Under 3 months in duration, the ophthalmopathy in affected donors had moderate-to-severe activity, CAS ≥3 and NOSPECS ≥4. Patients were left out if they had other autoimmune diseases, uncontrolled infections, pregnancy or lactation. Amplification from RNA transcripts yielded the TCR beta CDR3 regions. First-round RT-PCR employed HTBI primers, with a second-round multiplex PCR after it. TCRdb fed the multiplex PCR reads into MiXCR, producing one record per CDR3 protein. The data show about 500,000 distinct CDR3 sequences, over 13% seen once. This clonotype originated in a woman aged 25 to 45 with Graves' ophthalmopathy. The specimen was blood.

The CDR3: CSAPRTSGFPYNEQFF. CDR3 nucleotides: TGCAGTGCTCCCCGGACTAGCGGGTTTCCCTACAATGAGCAGTTCTTC. The chain uses TRBV20-1 and TRBJ2-1, with 11 nucleotides matching TRBD2. The CDR3 spans 16 residues. Losses at the gene ends were 5 bases for V and 2 bases for J; bases not matched to a gene: 8. Per the germline V gene, CDR1 is DFQATT and CDR2 is SNEGSKA (reference sequence).